Below are 21 T cell receptor beta chains sequenced from a single sample in a study of OX40 agonist ivuxolimab in advanced cancers. Some clones are missing from TCRdb's copy, which holds only in-frame ones; the method was immunoSEQ multiplex PCR. The repertoire consists of about 67,000 clones, with about 79% occurring once and the leading ten covering 2.4%. Sequences were derived from CD4+ or CD8+ T cells sorted from blood, sampled in a trial of the OX40 agonist ivuxolimab. Source of these receptors: an adult with an advanced solid tumor such as melanoma, head and neck, liver or kidney cancer.

The chain carries TRBV7-2 and TRBJ2-7; 8 nucleotides match TRBD2. The CDR3 has 14 amino acids. The V segment lost 0 bases and the J segment 6 bases; nucleotides outside the gene matches: 4. Germline assignment: CDR1 SGHTA and CDR2 FQGNSA. CDR3 amino acids: CASSLARGVVEQYF. CDR3 nucleotides: TGTGCCAGCAGCTTAGCGCGGGGGGTAGTCGAGCAGTACTTC.

The gene calls are TRBV7-3 and TRBJ1-5; D not certain. V shed 4 bases and J shed 2 bases, with 9 bases lying between them. Germline V gives CDR1 SGHTA, CDR2 FQGTGA. This CDR3 is 14 amino acids long. The CDR3: CASSSYRGNQPQHF. CDR3 nucleotides: TGTGCCAGCAGCTCCTATAGGGGCAATCAGCCCCAGCATTTT.

The chain has TRBV6-5 and TRBJ1-2, with TRBD1 matching over 9 bases. Losses at the gene ends were 6 bases for V and 4 bases for J; bases not matched to a gene: 6. The CDR3 extends over 14 amino acids. CDR1 and CDR2 from the germline V gene are MNHEY and SVGAGI. CDR3 DNA sequence: TGTGCCAGCAGCAGGGAGGGACAGGGCTATGGCTACACCTTC. Its protein product is CASSREGQGYGYTF.

The gene calls are TRBV6-5 and TRBJ2-5; 10 bases map to TRBD2. The trim removed 7 bases at V and 4 bases at J, leaving 6 bases unmatched. The CDR3 is made up of 14 amino acids. Germline CDR1 is MNHEY and CDR2 is SVGAGI. The chain's CDR3 is CASTKGLAIETQYF. The CDR3 DNA reads TGTGCCAGCACTAAGGGACTAGCGATAGAGACCCAGTACTTC.

V usage is TRBV19 and J usage is TRBJ1-5; 7 positions agree with TRBD1. Trimming cost V 3 bases and J 2 bases; bases outside gene matches: 4. This CDR3 has 15 residues. Germline values: CDR1 LNHDA, CDR2 SQIVND (reference sequence). Here the CDR3 reads CASSIVQGGNQPQHF. DNA for the CDR3: TGTGCCAGTAGTATCGTCCAGGGGGGCAATCAGCCCCAGCATTTT.

This clone appeared once. The chain couples TRBV9 to TRBJ2-1; the D is unclear. In germline, CDR1 is SGDLS, CDR2 YYNGEE. The CDR3 sequence is 13 residues long. The V end was cut by 7 bases, the J end by 5 bases, with 13 bases between. The CDR3 DNA reads TGTGCCAGCGGTAGGACCTACAACAATGAGCAGTTCTTC. Protein product: CASGRTYNNEQFF.

The chain carries TRBV29-1 and TRBJ2-3, with TRBD1 identical over 7 bases. The J segment lost 4 bases and the V segment lost 6 bases, leaving 7 bases of the junction unmatched. The germline gives CDR1 SQVTM, CDR2 ANQGSEA. The CDR3 is 13 residues long. The CDR3 here is CSVTRQGPDTQYF. The CDR3 bases are TGCAGCGTGACTCGACAGGGTCCAGATACGCAGTATTTT.

This clone was picked up a small number of times. The V and J genes are TRBV6-4 and TRBJ1-1, with TRBD1 matching 9 bases. The CDR3 spans 15 residues. Germline V CDR1 and CDR2: MRHNA, SNTAGT. With V trimmed by 2 bases and J by 3 bases, 4 bases remained unmatched. The CDR3: CASSDRTGGHTEAFF. In nucleotides, the CDR3 is TGTGCCAGCAGTGACCGTACAGGGGGCCACACTGAAGCTTTCTTT.

This rearrangement joins TRBV14 to TRBJ2-3; 7 bases line up with TRBD2. Per germline, CDR1 SGHDN and CDR2 FVKESK. V shed 1 base and J 3 bases; nucleotides not matched to a gene: 4. The CDR3 is 15 amino acids. The CDR3 bases are TGTGCCAGCAGCCAAGTCGGGGGGTTGACAGATACGCAGTATTTT. This encodes CASSQVGGLTDTQYF.

The V call is TRBV18, the J call TRBJ1-1; D is possibly TRBD1 (5 bases). There are 13 residues in the CDR3. V was shortened by 1 base and J by 7 bases, with 10 bases between the two germline ends. Germline V gives CDR1 KGHSH, CDR2 LQKENI. CDR3 sequence: CASSPLSGLEAFF. The CDR3 DNA is TGTGCCAGCTCACCACTATCGGGGCTTGAAGCTTTCTTT.

This clone occurred a few times. V and J are TRBV5-1 and TRBJ1-3, with D uncertain. Germline V gene lookup returns CDR1 SGHRS and CDR2 YFSETQ. V lost 7 bases and J 2 bases, leaving 10 bases between the germline ends. This CDR3 spans 13 amino acids. The CDR3, as DNA: TGCGCCAGCTCGACACGCCCTGGAAACACCATATATTTT. Amino acids: CASSTRPGNTIYF. The full variable domain, rest sourced from reference TRBV5-1 and TRBJ1-3, is KAGVTQTPRYLIKTRGQQVTLSCSPISGHRSVSWYQQTPGQGLQFLFEYFSETQRNKGNFPGRFSGRQFSNSRSEMNVSTLELGDSALYLCASSTRPGNTIYFGEGSWLTVV.

The chain combines TRBV29-1 with TRBJ2-7; TRBD1 might be the D (5 bases). The CDR3 loop spans 11 amino acids. Trimming removed 7 bases from V and 3 bases from J, with 10 bases in between. Germline values: CDR1 SQVTM, CDR2 ANQGSEA. The CDR3 DNA sequence: TGCAGCGCGGAGCAGGGCTACGAGCAGTACTTC. It is translated as CSAEQGYEQYF.

The chain employs TRBV11-2 and TRBJ1-2, with D perhaps matching TRBD1 (6 bases). The V end was cut by 0 bases, the J end by 4 bases, with 9 bases between. CDR1 and CDR2 (germline): SGHAT, FQNNGV. The CDR3 spans 14 residues. CDR3 amino acids: CASSLDRTVYGYTF. The CDR3 DNA reads TGTGCCAGCAGCTTAGACAGGACAGTCTATGGCTACACCTTC. The whole variable domain, remainder taken from reference TRBV11-2 and TRBJ1-2, is EAGVAQSPRYKIIEKRQSVAFWCNPISGHATLYWYQQILGQGPKLLIQFQNNGVVDDSQLPKDRFSAERLKGVDSTLKIQPAKLEDSAVYLCASSLDRTVYGYTFGSGTRLTVV.

The chain employs TRBV5-1 and TRBJ2-1; unclear D gene. The CDR3 runs to 15 residues. The germline V gene has CDR1 SGHRS and CDR2 YFSETQ. V was clipped by 4 bases and J by 5 bases, with 16 bases between them. CDR3 sequence: CASSPQPQADNEQFF. Written as DNA, the CDR3 is TGCGCCAGCAGCCCCCAGCCCCAAGCAGACAATGAGCAGTTCTTC.

The chain is built from TRBV5-1 and TRBJ1-1, with a possible D match to TRBD1 (5 bases). CDR3 size: 14 residues. Between the trimmed V and J ends, which lost 4 bases and 3 bases, there was a span of 13 bases. Germline values: CDR1 SGHRS, CDR2 YFSETQ. This CDR3 is CASSRPGVDTEAFF. In DNA form, the CDR3 reads TGCGCCAGCAGCCGCCCGGGGGTGGACACTGAAGCTTTCTTT. The whole variable domain, filled in from reference TRBV5-1 and TRBJ1-1, reads KAGVTQTPRYLIKTRGQQVTLSCSPISGHRSVSWYQQTPGQGLQFLFEYFSETQRNKGNFPGRFSGRQFSNSRSEMNVSTLELGDSALYLCASSRPGVDTEAFFGQGTRLTVV.

V is TRBV5-1 and J is TRBJ1-1; no clear D. The germline gives CDR1 SGHRS, CDR2 YFSETQ. The CDR3 has 14 residues. V was pared by 4 bases and J by 7 bases, with 17 bases between. CDR3 in DNA: TGCGCCAGCAGCCCGGATGCGGTAAAGGGTGAAGCTTTCTTT. Its translation is CASSPDAVKGEAFF.

This rearrangement joins TRBV19 to TRBJ1-2; D gene uncertain. The ends were cut back, 4 bases at V and 0 bases at J, with 12 bases in the middle. This CDR3 comprises 15 residues. Germline CDR1 and CDR2: LNHDA and SQIVND (reference sequence). The CDR3 sequence: CASSSPGRTNYGYTF. The CDR3, as DNA: TGTGCCAGTAGTAGTCCCGGACGGACTAACTATGGCTACACCTTC.

This rearrangement joins TRBV10-3 to TRBJ1-1; a possible D gene is TRBD1 (6 bases). V dropped 10 bases and J dropped 0 bases, with 18 bases sitting between them. The CDR3 has 15 residues. The germline gives CDR1 ENHRY, CDR2 SYGVKD. CDR3 coding DNA: TGTGCCACCCGCCCAGGGGATAACATGAACACTGAAGCTTTCTTT. It yields the protein CATRPGDNMNTEAFF.

This chain uses TRBV19 with TRBJ1-2, with D maybe TRBD1 (5 bases). CDR1 and CDR2 from the germline V gene are LNHDA and SQIVND (reference sequence). This CDR3 is built from 13 residues. V was clipped by 4 bases and J by 8 bases, with 14 bases between them. CDR3 in amino acids: CASSTGAPWGYTF. The CDR3, as DNA: TGTGCCAGTAGTACCGGGGCCCCATGGGGCTACACCTTC. The complete variable domain, with remaining parts taken from reference TRBV19 and TRBJ1-2, reads DGGITQSPKYLFRKEGQNVTLSCEQNLNHDAMYWYRQDPGQGLRLIYYSQIVNDFQKGDIAEGYSVSREKKESFPLTVTSAQKNPTAFYLCASSTGAPWGYTFGSGTRLTVV.

V and J are TRBV5-1 and TRBJ2-3, with D perhaps TRBD2 (6 bases). Trimming shortened V by 2 bases and J by 11 bases, and 21 bases separated the two germline ends. The CDR3 spans 15 residues. From germline, CDR1 is SGHRS and CDR2 YFSETQ. In nucleotides, the CDR3 is TGCGCCAGCAGCTTCGGTAGCGGAGTGTATTTGGGGCAGTATTTT. Encoded protein: CASSFGSGVYLGQYF.

The chain couples TRBV5-1 to TRBJ1-3; D is undetermined. The CDR3 length is 13 residues. Germline V CDR1 and CDR2: SGHRS, YFSETQ. Trimming took 4 bases from V and 8 from J, leaving 13 bases between them. For the CDR3, the DNA is TGCGCCAGCAGCCTCCAGACCGGGGACACCATATATTTT. Its protein product is CASSLQTGDTIYF.